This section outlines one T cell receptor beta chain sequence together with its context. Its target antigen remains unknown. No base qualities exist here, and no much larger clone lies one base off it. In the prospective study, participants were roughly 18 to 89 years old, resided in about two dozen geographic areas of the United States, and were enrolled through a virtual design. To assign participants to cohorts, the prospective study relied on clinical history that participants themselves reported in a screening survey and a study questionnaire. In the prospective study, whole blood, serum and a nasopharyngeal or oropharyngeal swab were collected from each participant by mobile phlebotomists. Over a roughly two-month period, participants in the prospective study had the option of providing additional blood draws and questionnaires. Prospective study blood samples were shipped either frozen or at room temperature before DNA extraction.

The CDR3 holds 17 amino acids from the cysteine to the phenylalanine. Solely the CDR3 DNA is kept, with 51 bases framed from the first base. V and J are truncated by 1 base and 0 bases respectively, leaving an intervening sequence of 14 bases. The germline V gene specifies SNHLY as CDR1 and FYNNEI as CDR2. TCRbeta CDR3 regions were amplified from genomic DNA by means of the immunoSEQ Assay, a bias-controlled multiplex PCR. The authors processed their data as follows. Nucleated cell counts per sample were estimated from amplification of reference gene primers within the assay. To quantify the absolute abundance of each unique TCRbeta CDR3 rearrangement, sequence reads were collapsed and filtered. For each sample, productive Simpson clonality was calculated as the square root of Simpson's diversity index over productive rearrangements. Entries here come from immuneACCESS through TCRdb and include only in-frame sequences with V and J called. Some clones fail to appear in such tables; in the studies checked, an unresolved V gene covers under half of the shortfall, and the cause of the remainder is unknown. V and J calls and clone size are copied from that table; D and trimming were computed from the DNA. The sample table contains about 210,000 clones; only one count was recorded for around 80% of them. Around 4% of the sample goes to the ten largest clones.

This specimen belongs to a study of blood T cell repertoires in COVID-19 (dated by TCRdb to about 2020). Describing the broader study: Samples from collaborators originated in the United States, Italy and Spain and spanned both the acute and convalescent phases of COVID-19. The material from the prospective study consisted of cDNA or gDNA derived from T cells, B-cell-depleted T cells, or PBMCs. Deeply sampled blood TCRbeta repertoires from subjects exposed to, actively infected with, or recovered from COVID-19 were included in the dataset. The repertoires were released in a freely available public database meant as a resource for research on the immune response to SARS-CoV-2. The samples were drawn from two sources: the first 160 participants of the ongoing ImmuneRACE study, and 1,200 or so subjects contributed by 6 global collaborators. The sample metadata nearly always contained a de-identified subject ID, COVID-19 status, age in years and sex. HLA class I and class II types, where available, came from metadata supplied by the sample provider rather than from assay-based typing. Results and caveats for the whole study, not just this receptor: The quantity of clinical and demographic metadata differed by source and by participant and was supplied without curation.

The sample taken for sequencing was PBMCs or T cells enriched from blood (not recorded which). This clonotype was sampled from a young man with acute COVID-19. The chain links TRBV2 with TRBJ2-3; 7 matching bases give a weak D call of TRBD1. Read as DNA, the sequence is TGTGCCAGCAGTGAAGGCGGCGGGACAGTAAGCACAGATACGCAGTATTTT. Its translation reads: CASSEGGGTVSTDTQYF.